Many counts were recorded for the clone carrying this T cell receptor (beta chain). Its antigen is unidentified. The sample originates from a study of T cells in Graves' hyperthyroidism and ophthalmopathy. Study conclusions and caveats: From stable hyperthyroidism, ophthalmopathy was separated by a 13 V-J model.

Fresh peripheral blood, approximately 9.7 ml, was the source of the PBMCs. CDR1 SGHVS and CDR2 FNYEAQ come from the germline V gene. After removal of 5 bases from V and 0 bases from J, the junction contained 10 bases not matched to a gene. CDR3 size: 17 residues. Template material for amplifying TCR beta CDR3 regions consisted of RNA transcripts. The TCR CDR3 first-round RT-PCR relied on the HTBI primer set. TCRdb passed the multiplex PCR reads through MiXCR, listing each CDR3 protein once. The sample consists of about 560,000 distinct CDR3 sequences, around 17% of them appearing once. The clonotype originates from a woman younger than 30 with Graves' hyperthyroidism. The sequenced material came from blood. This chain links TRBV7-6 with TRBJ1-5; 7 bases are a match to TRBD1. This chain's CDR3 is CASSQGTAQNSNQPQHF. CDR3 nucleotides: TGTGCCAGCAGCCAAGGGACAGCCCAGAATAGCAATCAGCCCCAGCATTTT.